Listed here are 27 T cell receptor beta chains from one sample, sequenced in a study of T cell responses to AZD1222 COVID-19 vaccine. Only in-frame clones appear in the TCRdb table, and some are missing; sequencing was by immunoSEQ multiplex PCR. Seen here are over 40,000 clones, about 83% observed once, and the top ten hold more than 45%. Sample: peripheral blood, taken on day 0 of AZD1222 vaccination. The receptors were sampled from an adult in good health.

The chain combines TRBV19 with TRBJ1-2, with D unresolved. CDR3 size: 14 residues. Germline V gene data show CDR1 as LNHDA and CDR2 as SQIVND (reference sequence). The germline V and J ends were trimmed by 5 bases and 0 bases, with 10 bases remaining between them. Written as DNA, the CDR3 is TGTGCCAGTAGTCCCGGACGGACTAACTATGGCTACACCTTC. Protein product: CASSPGRTNYGYTF.

The CDR3 nucleotides are TGTGCCAGCAGTGCTCTAGCGGGGGGGCGGGATACGCAGTATTTT. It specifies CASSALAGGRDTQYF. This chain links TRBV2 with TRBJ2-3; 12 bases fit TRBD2. The CDR3 consists of 15 residues. Per germline, CDR1 SNHLY and CDR2 FYNNEI. V dropped 4 bases and J dropped 6; count of bases not matched to a gene: 5.

This rearrangement joins TRBV29-1 to TRBJ2-1; TRBD2 is a possible D gene (6 bases). CDR3 size: 13 residues. Deletions cut 2 bases from V and 6 bases from J, with 11 bases between. Germline V gene lookup returns CDR1 SQVTM and CDR2 ANQGSEA. CDR3 amino acids: CSVEPSGVNEQFF. CDR3 DNA sequence: TGCAGCGTTGAACCGTCGGGGGTCAATGAGCAGTTCTTC.

V usage is TRBV10-3 and J usage is TRBJ1-2; tentatively, D is TRBD1 (6 bases). Germline V gene data show CDR1 as ENHRY and CDR2 as SYGVKD. CDR3 length: 13 amino acids. Trimming shortened V by 11 bases and J by 8 bases, and 21 bases separated the two germline ends. The chain's CDR3 is CASGDGGGKGYTF. DNA of the CDR3: TGTGCCTCCGGGGATGGAGGGGGAAAGGGCTACACCTTC.

The chain links TRBV19 to TRBJ1-5; TRBD1 aligns across 7 bases. The CDR3 has 15 residues. V lost 4 bases, J lost 5 bases, and 8 bases stayed unmatched. The germline V gene has CDR1 LNHDA and CDR2 SQIVND (reference sequence). CDR3 DNA: TGTGCCAGTAGTACCCAGGACAGGTTGGATCAGCCCCAGCATTTT. Its protein is CASSTQDRLDQPQHF.

The chain employs TRBV11-2 and TRBJ2-7; TRBD1 is a possible D gene (6 bases). CDR1 SGHAT and CDR2 FQNNGV come from the germline V gene. The CDR3 covers 15 residues. Trimming removed 5 bases at V and 7 bases at J, with 21 bases between. As DNA, the CDR3 is TGTGCCAGCAGCACCTACAGGTCTTCCCAGGGGGAGCAGTACTTC. Its protein product is CASSTYRSSQGEQYF.

The chain carries TRBV10-3 and TRBJ1-2; D may be TRBD1 (5 bases). The CDR3 length is 12 residues. Germline loops: CDR1 ENHRY, CDR2 SYGVKD. The V gene lost 10 bases and the J gene lost 6 bases, with 15 bases spanning the gap. The CDR3 protein is CATRGDDHGYTF. The CDR3 coding sequence is TGTGCCACACGCGGGGACGATCATGGCTACACCTTC.

The V and J genes are TRBV11-2 and TRBJ2-7, with a weak D call TRBD2 (6 bases). Trimming left V 5 bases short and J 0 bases short, with 11 bases between. Germline assignment: CDR1 SGHAT and CDR2 FQNNGV. The CDR3 spans 14 residues. The chain's CDR3 is CASSPRLVSYEQYF. CDR3 coding DNA: TGTGCCAGCAGCCCTCGACTAGTCTCCTACGAGCAGTACTTC.

The count of this clone is one. V is TRBV7-2 and J is TRBJ2-5; tentative D call: TRBD1 (6 bases). The CDR3 contains 16 residues. Germline CDR1 and CDR2: SGHTA and FQGNSA. Trimming shortened V by 4 bases and J by 3 bases, and 18 bases separated the two germline ends. The CDR3 loop is CASSSRSTGPKETQYF. Here the CDR3 DNA reads TGTGCCAGCAGCTCCCGGTCGACAGGACCAAAAGAGACCCAGTACTTC.

The CDR3 sequence: CAWSVHRGNEQYF. CDR3 nucleotides: TGTGCCTGGAGTGTACACAGGGGGAACGAGCAGTACTTC. The rearrangement joins TRBV30 to TRBJ2-7; 8 nucleotides agree with TRBD1. The germline V gene has CDR1 GTSNPN and CDR2 SVGIG (reference sequence). The ends lost 0 bases at V and 5 bases at J; junction bases unmatched: 3. CDR3 length equals 13 residues. The entire variable domain, with the rest obtained from reference TRBV30 and TRBJ2-7, is as follows: SQTIHQWPATLVQPVGSPLSLECTVEGTSNPNLYWYRQAAGRGLQLLFYSVGIGQISSEVPQNLSASRPQDRQFILSSKKLLLSDSGFYLCAWSVHRGNEQYFGPGTRLTVT.

The chain employs TRBV5-1 and TRBJ1-2, with TRBD1 matching over 9 bases. CDR1 is SGHRS, CDR2 YFSETQ, per germline. Losses at the gene ends were 7 bases for V and 4 bases for J; bases not matched to a gene: 8. This CDR3 is built from 14 residues. This CDR3 reads CASSTGTGLYGYTF. As DNA, the CDR3 is TGCGCCAGCTCTACCGGGACAGGGCTCTATGGCTACACCTTC.

The V call is TRBV6-4, the J call TRBJ2-3, with TRBD2 matching 9 bases. The germline V gene has CDR1 MRHNA and CDR2 SNTAGT. The CDR3 covers 14 residues. V lost 5 bases and J lost 2; bases outside the gene matches: 2. The CDR3 nucleotides read TGTGCCAGCAGTACTAGCGGGTCCACAGATACGCAGTATTTT. It translates to CASSTSGSTDTQYF.

The chain has TRBV5-1 and TRBJ2-7, with D perhaps matching TRBD1 (6 bases). CDR1 SGHRS and CDR2 YFSETQ come from the germline V gene. V dropped 1 base and J dropped 1 base, with 12 bases sitting between them. The CDR3 is 15 amino acids. The chain's CDR3 is CASSLQGTVSYEQYF. The CDR3 nucleotides read TGCGCCAGCAGCTTGCAGGGGACCGTTTCCTACGAGCAGTACTTC.

The chain is built from TRBV21-1 and TRBJ2-5; the DNA was not used to check the table's D call, TRBD1. TRBV21-1 is given as a pseudogene. The CDR3 totals 13 residues. The CDR3 here is CASSKDRAGTQYF. DNA for the CDR3: TGTGCCAGCAGCAAAGACAGGGCTGGGACCCAGTACTTC.

The rearrangement uses TRBV6-4 and TRBJ2-3, with D perhaps TRBD2 (5 bases). V gave up 3 bases and J gave up 1 base, with 8 bases separating them. There are 14 residues in the CDR3. Per germline, CDR1 MRHNA and CDR2 SNTAGT. The CDR3 protein is CASSDTGGTDTQYF. The CDR3 DNA is TGTGCCAGCAGTGATACCGGGGGCACAGATACGCAGTATTTT.

The chain employs TRBV11-2 and TRBJ2-2, with TRBD1 identical over 9 bases. Germline lookup yields CDR1 SGHAT and CDR2 FQNNGV. The CDR3 length is 15 residues. J gave up 1 base and V 5 bases, and 2 bases lay outside the gene matches. The CDR3 bases are TGTGCCAGCAGCCCGGGACAGGGGAACACCGGGGAGCTGTTTTTT. This gives the protein CASSPGQGNTGELFF.

The genes are TRBV29-1 and TRBJ2-1; tentatively, D is TRBD1 (6 bases). This CDR3 has 12 amino acids. Germline CDR1 is SQVTM and CDR2 is ANQGSEA. CDR3 sequence: CSGQGNLNEQFF. The CDR3 DNA reads as TGCAGTGGCCAGGGGAATTTGAACGAGCAGTTCTTC.

This rearrangement joins TRBV30 to TRBJ2-2; 7 nucleotides agree with TRBD2. CDR1 and CDR2 from the germline V gene are GTSNPN and SVGIG (reference sequence). CDR3 length equals 15 residues. V lost 6 bases and J lost 5; bases outside the gene matches: 12. The CDR3 loop is CACPSGFGSTGELFF. DNA for the CDR3: TGTGCCTGCCCTAGCGGATTTGGATCGACCGGGGAGCTGTTTTTT.

This clone appeared a single time. The J gene is TRBJ2-3, the V gene TRBV5-4; 7 nucleotides agree with TRBD2. J was trimmed by 5 bases and V by 3 bases; bases with no gene match: 9. CDR1 and CDR2 (germline): SGHNT, YYREEE (reference sequence). CDR3 length: 15 residues. The CDR3 nucleotides are TGTGCCAGCAGCTCCTTCGCGGGGGTGGGAGATACGCAGTATTTT. This translates into CASSSFAGVGDTQYF. Based on the CDR3 plus reference TRBV5-4 and TRBJ2-3, the full variable domain is ETGVTQSPTHLIKTRGQQVTLRCSSQSGHNTVSWYQQALGQGPQFIFQYYREEENGRGNFPPRFSGLQFPNYSSELNVNALELDDSALYLCASSSFAGVGDTQYFGPGTRLTVL.

The genes are TRBV19 and TRBJ1-1; possible D gene TRBD1, 5 bases. Per the germline V gene, CDR1 is LNHDA and CDR2 is SQIVND (reference sequence). V lost 3 bases and J 3 bases, leaving 14 bases between the germline ends. CDR3 length equals 15 residues. For the CDR3, the DNA is TGTGCCAGTAGTATGACGGGGCTGCCCTACACTGAAGCTTTCTTT. This sequence encodes CASSMTGLPYTEAFF.

The V and J genes are TRBV6-5 and TRBJ2-7; D not resolved. V was pared by 0 bases and J by 3 bases, with 9 bases between. CDR1 is MNHEY, CDR2 SVGAGI, per germline. This CDR3 has 14 amino acids. The CDR3 DNA follows: TGTGCCAGCAGTTACTCCGGCGGCAGCTACGAGCAGTACTTC. Its translation: CASSYSGGSYEQYF.

The chain links TRBV28 to TRBJ2-1; possibly TRBD2 for D (5 bases). The CDR3 consists of 16 residues. V lost 6 bases to trimming and J lost 1 base, with 16 bases between them. Germline values: CDR1 MDHEN, CDR2 SYDVKM. CDR3 sequence: CASREDWGGSYNEQFF. In DNA form, the CDR3 reads TGTGCCAGCAGAGAGGACTGGGGTGGGTCCTACAATGAGCAGTTCTTC. The complete variable domain, with remaining parts taken from reference TRBV28 and TRBJ2-1, reads DVKVTQSSRYLVKRTGEKVFLECVQDMDHENMFWYRQDPGLGLRLIYFSYDVKMKEKGDIPEGYSVSREKKERFSLILESASTNQTSMYLCASREDWGGSYNEQFFGPGTRLTVL.

The V and J genes are TRBV2 and TRBJ1-5, with 10 bases that match TRBD1. This CDR3 spans 14 amino acids. The V gene end was trimmed by 5 bases and the J gene end by 6 bases; junction bases not matched to a gene: 4. Germline V CDR1 and CDR2: SNHLY, FYNNEI. For the CDR3, the DNA is TGTGCCAGCAGTCGGACAGGGGGAGTTCAGCCCCAGCATTTT. Translation: CASSRTGGVQPQHF.

V is TRBV7-2 and J is TRBJ1-4; 8 positions match TRBD1. The CDR3 is 15 residues long. Germline V CDR1 and CDR2: SGHTA, FQGNSA. The V and J ends lost 1 base and 7 bases, in that order; junction bases with no gene match: 5. The CDR3 DNA follows: TGTGCCAGCAGCTTAGGGCAGGGGGCGGGTGAAAAACTGTTTTTT. Its protein is CASSLGQGAGEKLFF.

The chain uses TRBV30 and TRBJ2-4, with D perhaps matching TRBD1 (5 bases). CDR1 is GTSNPN, CDR2 SVGIG, per germline (reference sequence). CDR3 length: 14 amino acids. With 0 bases removed from V and 8 bases from J, the gap between germline ends came to 14 bases. CDR3 protein: CAWSVGGARDIQYF. DNA of the CDR3: TGTGCCTGGAGTGTCGGTGGGGCTAGGGACATTCAGTACTTC.

The chain recombines TRBV11-2 with TRBJ1-5; D is unclear. CDR3 length: 15 amino acids. Germline V lookup: CDR1 SGHAT, CDR2 FQNNGV. Trimming stripped 1 base from V and 4 bases from J, with 11 bases between. The CDR3 nucleotides read TGTGCCAGCAGCTTAGGTTCCTACGGAAATCAGCCCCAGCATTTT. It encodes CASSLGSYGNQPQHF.

This chain joins TRBV4-3 and TRBJ2-7; D unresolved. V was shortened by 0 bases and J by 0 bases, with 9 bases between the two germline ends. The CDR3 consists of 15 residues. Germline V gene lookup returns CDR1 LGHNA and CDR2 YSLEER. The DNA for the CDR3 is TGCGCCAGCAGCCAAGATTTCACGGCCTCCTACGAGCAGTACTTC. The encoded protein is CASSQDFTASYEQYF.